This TCR beta chain was captured in a study of human thymus T cells. Trimming stripped 3 bases from V and 5 bases from J, with 4 bases between. This CDR3 has 11 amino acids. Germline CDR1 and CDR2: SQVTM and ANQGSEA. Study results and caveats: Reports from related research described highly overlapping thymic repertoires among unrelated individuals. The authors found apparently biased V and J gene usage in thymic and blood repertoires.

Thymic tissue was derived from resections collected during corrective heart surgery. Infants, healthy and Finnish, who were having corrective surgery for congenital heart defects served as donors. Of note for this clone: What it binds is unknown.

Only in-frame clones appear in the TCRdb table, and some are missing; sequencing was by immunoSEQ multiplex PCR. Among tens of thousands of clones, 90% to 95% were seen once, and the ten largest hold around 0.03%. The chain links TRBV29-1 to TRBJ2-2; D gene uncertain. This receptor was obtained from a girl under three years old with a congenital heart defect but otherwise immunologically healthy. The sequenced sample was thymus tissue. DNA for the CDR3: TGCAGCGTTGAGGTGACCGGGGAGCTGTTTTTT. Translated: CSVEVTGELFF.